This T cell receptor (beta chain) emerged from a study of CD4 T cells in relation to SARS-CoV-2 and coronaviruses. Notes on the study in general: Compared with monoreactive clones, crossreactive clones showed significantly weaker SARS-CoV-2 expansion.

In its sample, this clone ranks as medium-sized. What it recognizes is unknown. CDR1 is MDHEN, CDR2 SYDVKM, per germline. The CDR3 sequence is 17 residues long. The junction had 9 bases not matched to a gene; V was cut back by 3 bases and J by 2 bases. The method was immunoSEQ multiplex PCR; TCRdb's version includes in-frame clones alone and lacks a portion of them. Of tens of thousands of clones in the sample, more than 60% were seen once. Fewer than 1.2 x 10^5 naive or memory CD4+ cells were cultured with CEF peptides for around eleven days. This receptor was taken from an adult with COVID-19. Sequencing was done on a sample of memory CD4+ T cells from PBMCs, cultured in vitro. This chain links TRBV28 with TRBJ2-5; 10 bases fit TRBD2. The DNA for the CDR3 is TGTGCCAGCAGTTTGTCTAGCGGGAGAGGCCGGCAAGAGACCCAGTACTTC. Amino acids: CASSLSSGRGRQETQYF.